This T cell receptor (beta chain) originates from a study of T cell changes during pregnancy in multiple sclerosis. CDR1 GTSNPN and CDR2 SVGIG come from the germline V gene (reference sequence). This CDR3 is built from 12 residues. V lost 5 bases and J 8 bases, leaving 12 bases between the germline ends. TCRdb keeps only in-frame clones here, not all; method: immunoSEQ multiplex PCR. The table includes over 30,000 clones, 88% detected once. This specimen consisted of CD4+ T cells from peripheral blood mononuclear cells, obtained before pregnancy. This chain uses TRBV30 with TRBJ2-2; TRBD1 might be the D (6 bases). This receptor was identified in a female donor with multiple sclerosis, enrolled in a pregnancy study. The CDR3 protein is CAWGRGSGELFF. The CDR3 DNA sequence: TGTGCCTGGGGCAGGGGTTCGGGGGAGCTGTTTTTT. Drawing the rest from reference TRBV30 and TRBJ2-2, the complete variable domain is SQTIHQWPATLVQPVGSPLSLECTVEGTSNPNLYWYRQAAGRGLQLLFYSVGIGQISSEVPQNLSASRPQDRQFILSSKKLLLSDSGFYLCAWGRGSGELFFGEGSRLTVL.